The rows below give T cell receptor beta chains drawn from one sample of a study of blood T cell repertoires in COVID-19. Sequencing was performed with immunoSEQ multiplex PCR; in TCRdb, only in-frame clones are kept and a portion is missing. This table has under 150,000 clones, 75% to 95% appearing once. The specimen was peripheral blood. The receptor set was obtained from a human donor with active COVID-19. The donor label of this sample is uncertain. The CDR3 runs from the conserved cysteine through the conserved F or W. Fields, in order: D gene, V gene, CDR3 protein. D genes are given only for firm matches.

NA | TRBV27 | CASSLSGPYGYTF
TRBD1 | TRBV19 | CASSFQPGQAAEAFF
NA | TRBV10-3 | CAISGRGRGGYTF
NA | TRBV7-2 | CASSLNPRRTKNIQYF
NA | TRBV2 | CASSAGFTNTEAFF
NA | TRBV11-2 | CASSLGQDSGNTIYF
NA | TRBV12-3/TRBV12-4 | CASRLSSTDTQYF
NA | TRBV19 | CASNGGMAETQYF
TRBD1 | TRBV29-1 | CSVTRGPAETQYF
NA | TRBV4-3 | CASSLLIAGQGRAGELFF
TRBD1 | TRBV6-5 | CASRDRGSAKNIQYF
TRBD2 | TRBV5-1 | CASSLEGTSGGKSTDTQYF
NA | TRBV19 | CASSIGGTANTGELFF
TRBD1 | TRBV11-2 | CASSSSRGPETQYF
NA | TRBV27 | CASSFGYGGTDTQYF
NA | TRBV19 | CASSVRDSSNQPQHF
NA | TRBV28 | CASSLVQLHEQYF
TRBD2 | TRBV10-3 | CAISESGGGSTDTQYF
TRBD1 | TRBV10-3 | CAISDRDRNYGYTF
NA | TRBV3-1/TRBV3-2 | CASSHIGQRLMNTEAFF
NA | TRBV6-2/TRBV6-3 | CASSYGGAGANVLTF
TRBD1 | TRBV9 | CASSPRDRGNTEAFF
TRBD1 | TRBV19 | CASSNRGEQYF
TRBD1 | TRBV7-9 | CASINRRLTGGPGNTIYF
TRBD2 | TRBV7-2 | CASRQYSGVTGELFF
NA | TRBV19 | CASSIRSLAGVGNEQFF